This entry concerns a single TCR beta chain. The sample belongs to a study of blood T cell repertoires in COVID-19. For the study at large: Material from acute and convalescent COVID-19 was sourced from the United States, Italy and Spain.

Between the trimmed V and J ends, which lost 4 bases and 3 bases, there was a span of 16 bases. Germline values: CDR1 LGHNA, CDR2 YSLEER. CDR3 size: 16 residues. How the authors handled the data: By means of reference gene primer amplification, nucleated cell counts were estimated. Sequenced by immunoSEQ multiplex PCR; TCRdb stores in-frame clones only, minus some. That table supplies the V and J calls and clone size; D and trimming were determined from the DNA. The sample contains about 160,000 clones, roughly 87% of which appear only once. The V and J genes are TRBV4-3 and TRBJ2-1, with no clear D. The sample taken for sequencing was peripheral blood. The clonotype originates from a woman aged 55-69 years who had recovered from COVID-19. The CDR3 DNA follows: TGCGCCAGCAGCCCCCAGGCGACGGTCCACTACAATGAGCAGTTCTTC. Amino acid sequence: CASSPQATVHYNEQFF.